This T cell receptor (beta chain) was found in a study of blood T cell repertoires in COVID-19. Assay used: immunoSEQ multiplex PCR; TCRdb lists only in-frame clones, some missing. The data show 150,000 or so clones, with about three quarters seen just once and about 8.4% held by the top ten. From germline, CDR1 is SGHVS and CDR2 FQNEAQ. Trimming stripped 1 base from V and 7 bases from J, with 14 bases between. This CDR3 has 14 residues. The sequenced sample consisted of peripheral blood. The V call is TRBV7-8, the J call TRBJ2-7, with D maybe TRBD2 (6 bases). This sequence originates from a woman in her forties or fifties with active or convalescent COVID-19. This CDR3 is CASSLVGTEGEQYF. CDR3 nucleotide sequence: TGTGCCAGCAGCTTAGTTGGGACGGAGGGAGAGCAGTACTTC.